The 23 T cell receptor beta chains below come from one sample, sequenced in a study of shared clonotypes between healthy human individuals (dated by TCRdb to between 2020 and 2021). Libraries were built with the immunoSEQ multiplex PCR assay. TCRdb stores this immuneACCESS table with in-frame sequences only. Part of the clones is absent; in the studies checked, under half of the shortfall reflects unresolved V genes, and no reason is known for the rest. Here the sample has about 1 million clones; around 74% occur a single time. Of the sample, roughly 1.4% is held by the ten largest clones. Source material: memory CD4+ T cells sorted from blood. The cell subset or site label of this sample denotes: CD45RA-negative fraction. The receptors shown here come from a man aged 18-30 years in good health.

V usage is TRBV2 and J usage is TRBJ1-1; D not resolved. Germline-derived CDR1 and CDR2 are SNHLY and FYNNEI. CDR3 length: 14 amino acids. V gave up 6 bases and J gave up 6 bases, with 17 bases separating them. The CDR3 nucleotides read TGTGCCAGCAGGGTGACCCTGGGGTCTTCTGAAGCTTTCTTT. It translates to CASRVTLGSSEAFF.

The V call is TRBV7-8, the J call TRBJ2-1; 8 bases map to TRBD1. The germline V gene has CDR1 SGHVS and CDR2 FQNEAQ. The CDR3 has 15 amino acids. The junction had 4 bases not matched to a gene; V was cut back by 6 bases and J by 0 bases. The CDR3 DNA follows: TGTGCCAGCAGGCGAGACAGGGGCTCCTACAATGAGCAGTTCTTC. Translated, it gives CASRRDRGSYNEQFF.

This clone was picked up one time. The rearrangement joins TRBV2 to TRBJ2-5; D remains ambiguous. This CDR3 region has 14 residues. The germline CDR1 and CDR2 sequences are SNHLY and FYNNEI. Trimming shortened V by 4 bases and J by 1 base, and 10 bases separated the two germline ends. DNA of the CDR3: TGTGCCAGCAGTGTAGGTGCGGTCCAAGAGACCCAGTACTTC. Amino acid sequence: CASSVGAVQETQYF.

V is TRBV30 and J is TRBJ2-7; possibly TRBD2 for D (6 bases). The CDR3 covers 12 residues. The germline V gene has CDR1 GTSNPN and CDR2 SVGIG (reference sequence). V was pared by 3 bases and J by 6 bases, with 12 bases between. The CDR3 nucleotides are TGTGCCTGGAGCGCGGGAACTGTCGAGCAGTACTTC. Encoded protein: CAWSAGTVEQYF.

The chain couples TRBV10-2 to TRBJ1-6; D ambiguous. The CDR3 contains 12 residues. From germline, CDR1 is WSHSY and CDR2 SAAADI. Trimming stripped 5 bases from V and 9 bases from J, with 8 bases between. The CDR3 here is CASSLAGSPLHF. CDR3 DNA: TGCGCCAGCAGTCTGGCGGGTTCACCCCTCCACTTT.

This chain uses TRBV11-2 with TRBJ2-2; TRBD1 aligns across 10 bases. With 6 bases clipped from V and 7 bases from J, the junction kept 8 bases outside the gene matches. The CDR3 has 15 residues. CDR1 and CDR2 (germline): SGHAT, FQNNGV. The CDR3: CASSSDRGRNGELFF. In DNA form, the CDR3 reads TGTGCCAGCAGTTCAGACAGGGGGCGCAACGGGGAGCTGTTTTTT.

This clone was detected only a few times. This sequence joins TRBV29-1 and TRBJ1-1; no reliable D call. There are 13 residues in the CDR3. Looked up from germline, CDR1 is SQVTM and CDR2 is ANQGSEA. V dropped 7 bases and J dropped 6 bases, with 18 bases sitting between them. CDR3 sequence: CSGRQNPGAEAFF. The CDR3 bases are TGCAGCGGCCGACAAAATCCCGGGGCTGAAGCTTTCTTT.

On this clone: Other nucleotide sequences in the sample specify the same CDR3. The CDR3 sequence: CASSLGQVNEQFF. In DNA, the CDR3 is TGTGCCAGCAGCTTAGGGCAGGTTAATGAGCAGTTCTTC. V and J are TRBV11-2 and TRBJ2-1; D uncertain. CDR3 length: 13 amino acids. V lost 1 base to trimming and J lost 7 bases, with 8 bases between them. Germline assignment: CDR1 SGHAT and CDR2 FQNNGV.

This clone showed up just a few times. The CDR3 here is CASSVVWSASGTGELFF. The CDR3, as DNA: TGTGCCAGCAGCGTAGTATGGTCAGCTAGCGGCACCGGGGAGCTGTTTTTT. The gene calls are TRBV9 and TRBJ2-2, with 7 bases aligning to TRBD2. Germline loops: CDR1 SGDLS, CDR2 YYNGEE. Germline trimming cut 0 bases from V and 4 bases from J; bases unmatched to any gene: 9. This CDR3 spans 17 amino acids.

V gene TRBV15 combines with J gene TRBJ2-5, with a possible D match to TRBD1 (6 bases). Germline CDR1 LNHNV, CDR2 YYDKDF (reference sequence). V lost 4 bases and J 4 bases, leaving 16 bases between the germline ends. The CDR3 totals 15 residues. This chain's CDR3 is CATSINREGGETQYF. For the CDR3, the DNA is TGTGCCACCAGCATCAACAGGGAAGGGGGAGAGACCCAGTACTTC.

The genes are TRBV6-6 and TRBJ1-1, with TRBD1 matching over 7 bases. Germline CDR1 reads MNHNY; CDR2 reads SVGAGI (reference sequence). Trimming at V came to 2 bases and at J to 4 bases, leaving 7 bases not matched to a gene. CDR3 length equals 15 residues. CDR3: CASSYRATGFTEAFF. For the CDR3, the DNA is TGTGCCAGCAGTTACCGGGCGACAGGGTTCACTGAAGCTTTCTTT.

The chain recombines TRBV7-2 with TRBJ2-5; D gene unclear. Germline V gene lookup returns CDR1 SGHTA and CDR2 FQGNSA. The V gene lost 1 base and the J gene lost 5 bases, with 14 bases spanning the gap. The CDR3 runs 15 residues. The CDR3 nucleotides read TGTGCCAGCAGCTTAGACTATGGCTGGACGGAGACCCAGTACTTC. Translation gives CASSLDYGWTETQYF.

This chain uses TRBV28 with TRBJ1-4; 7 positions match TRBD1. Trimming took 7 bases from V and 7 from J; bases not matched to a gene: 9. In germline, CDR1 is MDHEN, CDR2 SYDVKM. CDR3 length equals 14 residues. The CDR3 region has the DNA TGTGCCAGCACCTACCGACAGGGTAGTGAAAAACTGTTTTTT. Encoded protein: CASTYRQGSEKLFF. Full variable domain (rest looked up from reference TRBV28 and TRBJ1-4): DVKVTQSSRYLVKRTGEKVFLECVQDMDHENMFWYRQDPGLGLRLIYFSYDVKMKEKGDIPEGYSVSREKKERFSLILESASTNQTSMYLCASTYRQGSEKLFFGSGTQLSVL.

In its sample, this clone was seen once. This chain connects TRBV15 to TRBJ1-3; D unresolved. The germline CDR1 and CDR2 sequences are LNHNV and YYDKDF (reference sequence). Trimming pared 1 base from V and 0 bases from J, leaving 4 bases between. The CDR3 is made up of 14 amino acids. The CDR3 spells CATSRVGSGNTIYF. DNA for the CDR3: TGTGCCACCAGCAGAGTTGGCTCTGGAAACACCATATATTTT.

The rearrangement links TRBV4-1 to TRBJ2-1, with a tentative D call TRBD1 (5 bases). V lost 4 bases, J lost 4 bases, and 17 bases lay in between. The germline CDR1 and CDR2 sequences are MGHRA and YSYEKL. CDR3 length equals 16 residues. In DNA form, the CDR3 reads TGCGCCAGCAGCCGGGAAACAGGAGTGGGGTACAATGAGCAGTTCTTC. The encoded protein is CASSRETGVGYNEQFF.

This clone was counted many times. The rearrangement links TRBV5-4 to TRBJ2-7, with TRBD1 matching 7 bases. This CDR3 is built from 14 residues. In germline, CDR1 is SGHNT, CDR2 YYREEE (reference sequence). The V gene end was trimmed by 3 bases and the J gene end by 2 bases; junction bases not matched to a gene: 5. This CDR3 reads CASSWDSGAYEQYF. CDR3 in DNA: TGTGCCAGCAGCTGGGACAGTGGGGCCTACGAGCAGTACTTC.

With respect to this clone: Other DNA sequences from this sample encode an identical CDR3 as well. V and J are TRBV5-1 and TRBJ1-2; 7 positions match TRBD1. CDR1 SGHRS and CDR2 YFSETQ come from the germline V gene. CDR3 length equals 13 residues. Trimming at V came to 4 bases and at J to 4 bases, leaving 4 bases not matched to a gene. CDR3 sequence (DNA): TGCGCCAGCAGCCTGGGACAGTTCTATGGCTACACCTTC. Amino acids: CASSLGQFYGYTF.

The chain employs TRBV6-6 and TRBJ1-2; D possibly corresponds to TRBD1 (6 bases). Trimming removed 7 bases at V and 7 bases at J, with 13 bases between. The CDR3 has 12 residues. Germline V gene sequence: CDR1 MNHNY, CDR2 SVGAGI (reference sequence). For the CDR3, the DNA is TGTGCCAGCACCAACGAGGGGGGTGGCTACACCTTC. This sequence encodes CASTNEGGGYTF.

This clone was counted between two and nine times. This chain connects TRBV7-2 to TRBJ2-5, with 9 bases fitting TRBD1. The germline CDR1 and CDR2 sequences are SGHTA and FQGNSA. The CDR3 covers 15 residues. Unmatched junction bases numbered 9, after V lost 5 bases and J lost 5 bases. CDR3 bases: TGTGCCAGCAGCATACAGGGGGCTGGGAGGGAGACCCAGTACTTC. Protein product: CASSIQGAGRETQYF.

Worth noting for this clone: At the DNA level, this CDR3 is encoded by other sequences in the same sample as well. CDR3 nucleotide sequence: TGTGCCAGCAGCCCGAAAGAGACCCAGTACTTC. Amino acid sequence: CASSPKETQYF. V gene TRBV7-2 combines with J gene TRBJ2-5; no firm D call. This CDR3 region has 11 residues. Germline V gene data show CDR1 as SGHTA and CDR2 as FQGNSA. Trimming cost V 5 bases and J 3 bases, with 4 bases left between them.

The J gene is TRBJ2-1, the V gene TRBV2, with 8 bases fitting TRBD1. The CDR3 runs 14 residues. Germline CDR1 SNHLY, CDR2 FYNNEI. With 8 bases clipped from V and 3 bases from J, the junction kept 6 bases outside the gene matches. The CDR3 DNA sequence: TGTGCCAGCGGAAACGACAGGGGCTACAATGAGCAGTTCTTC. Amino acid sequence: CASGNDRGYNEQFF.

CDR3 protein: CTSSQLETQYF. DNA of the CDR3: TGCACCAGCAGCCAATTAGAGACCCAGTACTTC. The chain carries TRBV1 and TRBJ2-5. TRBV1 is a pseudogene locus. The CDR3 runs 11 residues.

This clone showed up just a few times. The DNA of the CDR3 is TGTGCCATCAGTGAGTCGAGTGGCAAGCGAAGGTACAATGAGCAGTTCTTC. Translating gives CAISESSGKRRYNEQFF. The chain has TRBV10-3 and TRBJ2-1; D gene uncertain. This CDR3 region has 17 residues. Germline CDR1 and CDR2: ENHRY and SYGVKD. Deletions cut 0 bases from V and 4 bases from J, with 16 bases between.